This T cell receptor beta chain was documented in a study of cytomegalovirus exposure and HLA in healthy donors. Germline loops: CDR1 KGHSH, CDR2 LQKENI. With 3 bases clipped from V and 3 bases from J, the junction kept 10 bases outside the gene matches. There are 19 residues in the CDR3. Broader study findings: Reportedly, diagnosis of cytomegalovirus status by the classifier showed high specificity and sensitivity.

The data were produced by immunoSEQ multiplex PCR, yet TCRdb's version contains in-frame clones alone and is incomplete. The profile shows 47,000 or so clones, 92% of them singletons. Concerning this clone itself: The antigen is undetermined.

This receptor was taken from a young man in good health and CMV-seronegative. Material for sequencing was PBMCs. The chain employs TRBV18 and TRBJ2-6, with 11 bases fitting TRBD1. The CDR3 DNA sequence: TGTGCCAGCTCACCCGGCTTTGGACAGGGGGCTCTTGGGGCCAACGTCCTGACTTTC. Its protein product is CASSPGFGQGALGANVLTF.